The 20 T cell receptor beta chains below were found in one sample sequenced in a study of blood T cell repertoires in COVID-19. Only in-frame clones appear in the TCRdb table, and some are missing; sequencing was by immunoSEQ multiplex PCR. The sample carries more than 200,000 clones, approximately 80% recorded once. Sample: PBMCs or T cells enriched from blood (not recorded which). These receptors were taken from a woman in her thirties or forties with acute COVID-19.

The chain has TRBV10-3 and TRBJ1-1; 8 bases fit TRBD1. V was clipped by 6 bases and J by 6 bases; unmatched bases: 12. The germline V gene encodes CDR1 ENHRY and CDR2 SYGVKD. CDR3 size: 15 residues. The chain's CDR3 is CAIRASGQGNAEAFF. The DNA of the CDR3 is TGTGCCATCAGGGCCTCCGGACAGGGTAACGCTGAAGCTTTCTTT.

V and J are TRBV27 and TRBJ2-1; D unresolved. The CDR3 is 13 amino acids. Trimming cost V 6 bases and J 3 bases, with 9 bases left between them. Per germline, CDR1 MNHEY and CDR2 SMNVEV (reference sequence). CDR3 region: CASSEIIYNEQFF. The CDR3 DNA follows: TGTGCCAGCAGCGAGATCATCTACAATGAGCAGTTCTTC.

The CDR3 is CASSTTYGYTF. The CDR3 coding sequence is TGTGCCAGCAGTACGACTTATGGCTACACCTTC. V and J are TRBV2 and TRBJ1-2, with unresolved D. Trimming stripped 5 bases from V and 5 bases from J, with 6 bases between. CDR1 is SNHLY, CDR2 FYNNEI, per germline. The CDR3 has 11 amino acids.

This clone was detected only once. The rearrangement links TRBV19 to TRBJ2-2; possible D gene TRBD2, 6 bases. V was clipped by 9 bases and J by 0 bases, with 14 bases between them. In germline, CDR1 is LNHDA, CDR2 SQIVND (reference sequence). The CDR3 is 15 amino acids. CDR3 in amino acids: CASRWEATNTGELFF. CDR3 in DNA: TGTGCCAGCCGATGGGAGGCTACGAACACCGGGGAGCTGTTTTTT.

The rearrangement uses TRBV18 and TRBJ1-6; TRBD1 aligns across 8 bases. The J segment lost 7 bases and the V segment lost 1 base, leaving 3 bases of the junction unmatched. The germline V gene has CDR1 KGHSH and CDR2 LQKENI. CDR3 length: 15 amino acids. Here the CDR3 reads CASSPLGQGNSPLHF. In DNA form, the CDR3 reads TGTGCCAGCTCACCACTCGGACAGGGAAATTCACCCCTCCACTTT.

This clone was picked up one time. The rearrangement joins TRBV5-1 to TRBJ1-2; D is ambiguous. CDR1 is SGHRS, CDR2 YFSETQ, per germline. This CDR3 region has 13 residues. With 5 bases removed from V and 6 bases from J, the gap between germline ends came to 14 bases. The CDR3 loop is CASRTERHNGYTF. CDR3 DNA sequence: TGCGCCAGCAGAACCGAAAGACATAATGGCTACACCTTC.

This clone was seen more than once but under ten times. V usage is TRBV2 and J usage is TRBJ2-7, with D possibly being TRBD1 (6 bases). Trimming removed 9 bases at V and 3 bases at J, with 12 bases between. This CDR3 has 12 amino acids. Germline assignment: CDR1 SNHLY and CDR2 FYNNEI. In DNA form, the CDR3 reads TGTGCCAGTCGGGACAACCTCTACGAGCAGTACTTC. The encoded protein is CASRDNLYEQYF.

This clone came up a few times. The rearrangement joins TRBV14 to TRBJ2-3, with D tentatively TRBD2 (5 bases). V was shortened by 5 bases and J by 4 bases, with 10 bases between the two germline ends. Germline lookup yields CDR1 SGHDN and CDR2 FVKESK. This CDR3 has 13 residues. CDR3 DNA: TGTGCCAGCAGCAAGCTAGCATCAGATACGCAGTATTTT. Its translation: CASSKLASDTQYF. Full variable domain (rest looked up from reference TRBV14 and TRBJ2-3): EAGVTQFPSHSVIEKGQTVTLRCDPISGHDNLYWYRRVMGKEIKFLLHFVKESKQDESGMPNNRFLAERTGGTYSTLKVQPAELEDSGVYFCASSKLASDTQYFGPGTRLTVL.

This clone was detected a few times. The CDR3 here is CASIPQGAGELFF. Here the CDR3 DNA reads TGTGCCAGCATACCTCAGGGGGCCGGGGAGCTGTTTTTT. The rearrangement joins TRBV28 to TRBJ2-2; 7 bases fit TRBD1. V lost 7 bases, J lost 6 bases, and 5 bases stayed unmatched. CDR1 is MDHEN and CDR2 is SYDVKM in the germline V gene. This CDR3 is built from 13 residues.

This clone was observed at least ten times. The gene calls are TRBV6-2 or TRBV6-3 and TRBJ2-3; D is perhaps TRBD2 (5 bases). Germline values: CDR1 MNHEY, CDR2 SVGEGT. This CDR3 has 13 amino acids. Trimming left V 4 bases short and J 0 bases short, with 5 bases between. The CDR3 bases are TGTGCCAGCAGTTGGACTAGCACAGATACGCAGTATTTT. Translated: CASSWTSTDTQYF.

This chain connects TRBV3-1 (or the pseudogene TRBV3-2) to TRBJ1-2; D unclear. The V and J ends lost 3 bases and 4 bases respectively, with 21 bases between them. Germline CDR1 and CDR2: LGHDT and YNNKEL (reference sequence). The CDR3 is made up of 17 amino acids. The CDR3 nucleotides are TGTGCCAGCAGCCACCACAAAGGAGGGAACCCGTTCTATGGCTACACCTTC. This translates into CASSHHKGGNPFYGYTF.

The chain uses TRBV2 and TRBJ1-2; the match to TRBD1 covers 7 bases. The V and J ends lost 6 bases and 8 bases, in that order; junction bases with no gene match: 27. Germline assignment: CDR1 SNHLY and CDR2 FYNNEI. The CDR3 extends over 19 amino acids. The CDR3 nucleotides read TGTGCCAGCAGCAAAACAGGGGCCTCTATGATGCGGGCGATGGGCGGCTACACCTTC. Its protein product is CASSKTGASMMRAMGGYTF.

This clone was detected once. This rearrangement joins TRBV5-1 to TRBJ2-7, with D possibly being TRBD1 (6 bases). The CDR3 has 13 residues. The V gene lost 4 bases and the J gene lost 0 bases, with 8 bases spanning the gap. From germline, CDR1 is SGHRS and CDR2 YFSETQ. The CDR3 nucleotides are TGCGCCAGCAGCGTACAGGGCTCCTACGAGCAGTACTTC. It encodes CASSVQGSYEQYF.

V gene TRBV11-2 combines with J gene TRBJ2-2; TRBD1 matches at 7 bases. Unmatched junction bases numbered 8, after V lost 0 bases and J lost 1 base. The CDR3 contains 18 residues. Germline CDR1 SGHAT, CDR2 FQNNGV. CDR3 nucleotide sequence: TGTGCCAGCAGCTTAGACCCGACAGGGATCTTGAACACCGGGGAGCTGTTTTTT. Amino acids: CASSLDPTGILNTGELFF.

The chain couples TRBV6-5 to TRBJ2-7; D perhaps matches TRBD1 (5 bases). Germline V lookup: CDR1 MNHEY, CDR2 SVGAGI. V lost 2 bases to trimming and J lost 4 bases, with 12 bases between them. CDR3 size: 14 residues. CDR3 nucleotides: TGTGCCAGCAGTTACGGCAGGGTTAGATACGAGCAGTACTTC. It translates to CASSYGRVRYEQYF.

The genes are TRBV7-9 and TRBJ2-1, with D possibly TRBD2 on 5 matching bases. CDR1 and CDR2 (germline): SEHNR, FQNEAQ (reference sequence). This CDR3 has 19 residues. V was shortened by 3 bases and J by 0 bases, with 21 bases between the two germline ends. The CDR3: CASSFVGVRGLGSYNEQFF. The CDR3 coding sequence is TGTGCCAGCAGCTTTGTTGGTGTGAGAGGGCTTGGCTCCTACAATGAGCAGTTCTTC.

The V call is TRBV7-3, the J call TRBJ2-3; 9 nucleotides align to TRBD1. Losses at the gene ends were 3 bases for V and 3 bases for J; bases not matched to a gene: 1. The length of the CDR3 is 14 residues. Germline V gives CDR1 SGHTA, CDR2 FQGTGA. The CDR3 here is CASSLDRGTDTQYF. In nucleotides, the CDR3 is TGTGCCAGCAGCTTGGACAGGGGTACAGATACGCAGTATTTT.

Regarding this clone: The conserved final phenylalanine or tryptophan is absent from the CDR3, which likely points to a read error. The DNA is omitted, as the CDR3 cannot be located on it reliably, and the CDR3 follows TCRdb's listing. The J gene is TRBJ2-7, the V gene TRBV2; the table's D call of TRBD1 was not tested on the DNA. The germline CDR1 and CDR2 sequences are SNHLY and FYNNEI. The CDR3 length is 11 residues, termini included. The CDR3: CASSHGQGARN.

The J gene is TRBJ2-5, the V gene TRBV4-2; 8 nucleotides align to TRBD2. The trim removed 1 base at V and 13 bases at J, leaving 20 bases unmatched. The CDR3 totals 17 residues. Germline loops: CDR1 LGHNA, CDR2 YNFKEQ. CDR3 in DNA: TGTGCCAGCAGCCAAGGGTCTGGCGGGGGGCCACAAGAGATTCCGTACTTC. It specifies CASSQGSGGGPQEIPYF.

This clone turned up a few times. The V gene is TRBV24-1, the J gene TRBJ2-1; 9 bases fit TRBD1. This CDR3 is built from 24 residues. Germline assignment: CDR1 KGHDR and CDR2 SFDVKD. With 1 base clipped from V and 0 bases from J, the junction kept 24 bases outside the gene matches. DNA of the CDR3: TGTGCCACCAGTGATTTTACAGGGGGCGGAAAGGGTGGGGTAGGTGGAGTCTCCTACAATGAGCAGTTCTTC. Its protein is CATSDFTGGGKGGVGGVSYNEQFF.